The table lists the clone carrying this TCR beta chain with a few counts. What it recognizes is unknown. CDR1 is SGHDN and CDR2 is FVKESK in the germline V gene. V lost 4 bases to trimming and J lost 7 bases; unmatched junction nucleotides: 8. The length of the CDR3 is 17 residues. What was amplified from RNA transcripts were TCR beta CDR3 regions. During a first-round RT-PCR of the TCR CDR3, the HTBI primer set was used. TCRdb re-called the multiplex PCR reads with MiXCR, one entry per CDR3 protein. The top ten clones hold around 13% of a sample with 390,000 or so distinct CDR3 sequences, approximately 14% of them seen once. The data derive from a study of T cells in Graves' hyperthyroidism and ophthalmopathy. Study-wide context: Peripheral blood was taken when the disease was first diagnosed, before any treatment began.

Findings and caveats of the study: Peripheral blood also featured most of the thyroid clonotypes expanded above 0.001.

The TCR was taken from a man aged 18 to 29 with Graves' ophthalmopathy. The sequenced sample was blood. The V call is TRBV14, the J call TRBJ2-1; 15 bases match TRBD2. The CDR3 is CASSPRGLAGGWNEQFF. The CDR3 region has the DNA TGTGCCAGCAGCCCGCGGGGACTAGCGGGGGGTTGGAATGAGCAGTTCTTC.